A single sample gave rise to the 20 T cell receptor beta chains below, sequenced in a study of T cells after yellow fever vaccination. TCRdb processed the 5' RACE reads anew with MiXCR; each CDR3 protein has one entry. The sample yields some 350,000 distinct CDR3 sequences, about 9.9% seen once. Sequenced here: PBMCs, sampled on the day of the first yellow fever vaccination. All receptors derive from a man in his late teens or twenties who received the YFV17D yellow fever vaccine.

This chain joins TRBV20-1 and TRBJ1-1; 7 bases match TRBD1. The CDR3 length is 16 residues. The V and J ends lost 0 bases and 6 bases, in that order; junction bases with no gene match: 13. Germline assignment: CDR1 DFQATT and CDR2 SNEGSKA (reference sequence). This CDR3 is CSARDPEGGRGSEAFF. The CDR3 nucleotides read TGCAGTGCTAGAGATCCTGAAGGGGGCCGAGGGTCTGAAGCTTTCTTT.

Note on this clonotype: A much larger clonotype is one base distant, so this may be a read error. The chain couples TRBV20-1 to TRBJ1-5; no reliable D call. The CDR3 consists of 14 residues. In germline, CDR1 is DFQATT, CDR2 SNEGSKA (reference sequence). The CDR3 DNA reads TGCTGTGCTAGTTCTGGTGTTAGCAATCAGCCCCAGCATTTT. Its translation: CCASSGVSNQPQHF.

The chain employs TRBV4-2 and TRBJ2-5; 8 bases fit TRBD2. Trimming took 1 base from V and 2 from J; bases not matched to a gene: 9. This CDR3 is 17 amino acids long. Germline V gene lookup returns CDR1 LGHNA and CDR2 YNFKEQ. CDR3 sequence reads: CASSQGGGGGIQETQYF. CDR3 DNA sequence: TGTGCCAGCAGCCAAGGGGGAGGCGGGGGGATTCAAGAGACCCAGTACTTC.

This clonotype occurred a few times. The V and J genes are TRBV4-3 and TRBJ2-7; 7 positions agree with TRBD1. V shed 5 bases, J shed 0 bases, and the junction held 4 bases outside the gene matches. The CDR3 is 14 residues long. Per the germline V gene, CDR1 is LGHNA and CDR2 is YSLEER. CDR3 sequence (DNA): TGCGCCAGCAGCAGTGGGGACAGCTCCTACGAGCAGTACTTC. This codes for CASSSGDSSYEQYF.

V usage is TRBV16 and J usage is TRBJ1-1, with D maybe TRBD1 (6 bases). This CDR3 contains 14 residues. The germline V gene has CDR1 KGHSY and CDR2 FQNENV. V was shortened by 0 bases and J by 11 bases, with 16 bases between the two germline ends. CDR3 nucleotide sequence: TGTGCCAGCAGCCAATCGATGGGGGGGGCTTCGGCTTTCTTT. Protein product: CASSQSMGGASAFF.

CDR3 sequence (DNA): TGCGCCAGCAGCCTCGAGGGGCCCTATGGCTACACCTTC. Protein sequence: CASSLEGPYGYTF. The chain carries TRBV5-1 and TRBJ1-2; perhaps TRBD1 as D (5 bases). In germline, CDR1 is SGHRS, CDR2 YFSETQ. Trimming stripped 4 bases from V and 4 bases from J, with 11 bases between. The CDR3 sequence is 13 residues long.

This clonotype was seen more than once but under ten times. The rearrangement uses TRBV7-9 and TRBJ1-4; no clear D. With 1 base removed from V and 9 bases from J, the gap between germline ends came to 15 bases. The CDR3 is made up of 15 amino acids. Germline assignment: CDR1 SEHNR and CDR2 FQNEAQ (reference sequence). CDR3 bases: TGTGCCAGCAGCTTAGTGGCAGCGCCCGGTCAAAAACTGTTTTTT. Its translation: CASSLVAAPGQKLFF.

The chain carries TRBV7-2 and TRBJ1-4, with D perhaps matching TRBD1 (5 bases). V lost 6 bases, J lost 8 bases, and 13 bases lay in between. The length of the CDR3 is 13 residues. Germline values: CDR1 SGHTA, CDR2 FQGNSA. CDR3 protein: CASRLGTAEKLFF. CDR3 in DNA: TGTGCCAGCAGACTAGGGACTGCGGAAAAACTGTTTTTT.

This chain joins TRBV6-5 and TRBJ1-2; D possibly corresponds to TRBD1 (6 bases). The CDR3 sequence is 14 residues long. From germline, CDR1 is MNHEY and CDR2 SVGAGI. Trimming took 5 bases from V and 7 from J, leaving 17 bases between them. The CDR3 DNA sequence: TGTGCCAGCAGTAGGTCAGGGGTTCTGGGTGGCTACACCTTC. Encoded protein: CASSRSGVLGGYTF.

This chain connects TRBV7-9 to TRBJ2-7; either TRBD1 or TRBD2 may fit D (5 bases each). The CDR3 sequence is 15 residues long. The V and J ends lost 0 bases and 6 bases respectively, with 15 bases between them. Germline loops: CDR1 SEHNR, CDR2 FQNEAQ (reference sequence). The CDR3 loop is CASSLARSGPGEQYF. The CDR3 bases are TGTGCCAGCAGCTTAGCACGATCGGGGCCAGGCGAGCAGTACTTC. The variable domain in full, with the rest retrieved from reference TRBV7-9 and TRBJ2-7, is DTGVSQNPRHKITKRGQNVTFRCDPISEHNRLYWYRQTLGQGPEFLTYFQNEAQLEKSRLLSDRFSAERPKGSFSTLEIQRTEQGDSAMYLCASSLARSGPGEQYFGPGTRLTVT.

The gene calls are TRBV7-2 and TRBJ1-6, with D unresolved. The CDR3 length is 16 residues. CDR1 and CDR2 from the germline V gene are SGHTA and FQGNSA. V lost 4 bases and J 2 bases, leaving 12 bases between the germline ends. The CDR3 nucleotides read TGTGCCAGCAGCTCCCGGCACGGCGCCTATAATTCACCCCTCCACTTT. This translates into CASSSRHGAYNSPLHF.

V gene TRBV15 combines with J gene TRBJ1-2; D is perhaps TRBD1 (5 bases). The CDR3 has 15 amino acids. Germline V CDR1 and CDR2: LNHNV, YYDKDF (reference sequence). Trimming stripped 0 bases from V and 5 bases from J, with 13 bases between. DNA of the CDR3: TGTGCCACCAGCAGAGATCGAGGGGACGGGTATGGCTACACCTTC. Its translation: CATSRDRGDGYGYTF.

This clonotype was counted many times. The chain has TRBV4-3 and TRBJ2-7; tentatively, D is TRBD1 (5 bases). The V gene's germline CDR1 is LGHNA and CDR2 YSLEER. Trimming pared 2 bases from V and 2 bases from J, leaving 13 bases between. The CDR3 sequence is 15 residues long. The CDR3 here is CASSQSFAGTYEQYF. DNA of the CDR3: TGCGCCAGCAGCCAATCCTTCGCAGGGACCTACGAGCAGTACTTC.

The gene calls are TRBV9 and TRBJ1-3; 7 positions agree with TRBD1. Germline CDR1 reads SGDLS; CDR2 reads YYNGEE. The CDR3 spans 16 residues. V lost 2 bases, J lost 0 bases, and 5 bases stayed unmatched. CDR3 region: CASSVEGQISGNTIYF. CDR3 bases: TGTGCCAGCAGCGTCGAGGGACAGATCTCTGGAAACACCATATATTTT.

This chain uses TRBV24-1 with TRBJ2-3; 7 nucleotides agree with TRBD2. Trimming cost V 6 bases and J 2 bases; bases outside gene matches: 7. CDR3 size: 15 residues. Germline assignment: CDR1 KGHDR and CDR2 SFDVKD. The CDR3 loop reads CATSNGLADTDTQYF. CDR3 in DNA: TGTGCCACCAGTAATGGGCTAGCGGACACAGATACGCAGTATTTT.

The chain links TRBV30 to TRBJ2-2; no reliable D call. Germline values: CDR1 GTSNPN, CDR2 SVGIG (reference sequence). This CDR3 is 14 amino acids long. The germline V and J ends were trimmed by 1 base and 1 base, with 7 bases remaining between them. The CDR3 DNA sequence: TGTGCCTGGAGTGGAAAAGGGAACACCGGGGAGCTGTTTTTT. Translating it yields CAWSGKGNTGELFF.

The chain is built from TRBV27 and TRBJ2-5; TRBD2 aligns across 13 bases. The J segment lost 0 bases and the V segment lost 6 bases, leaving 7 bases of the junction unmatched. CDR1 and CDR2 (germline): MNHEY, SMNVEV (reference sequence). There are 17 residues in the CDR3. CDR3 residues: CASRNPGLAGYQETQYF. CDR3 DNA sequence: TGTGCCAGCAGAAACCCGGGACTAGCGGGGTACCAAGAGACCCAGTACTTC.

This clonotype was recorded a few times. The V call is TRBV6-2 or TRBV6-3, the J call TRBJ2-7, with TRBD1 matching 9 bases. This CDR3 is built from 15 residues. CDR1 and CDR2 from the germline V gene are MNHEY and SVGEGT. The trim removed 6 bases at V and 2 bases at J, leaving 8 bases unmatched. CDR3: CASSPGQGLTYEQYF. CDR3 nucleotides: TGTGCCAGCAGCCCAGGACAGGGGTTGACCTACGAGCAGTACTTC.

V usage is TRBV5-1 and J usage is TRBJ2-7; tentatively, D is TRBD2 (5 bases). V dropped 0 bases and J dropped 9 bases, with 13 bases sitting between them. This CDR3 contains 13 residues. Germline CDR1 reads SGHRS; CDR2 reads YFSETQ. The chain's CDR3 is CASSLGTANSQYF. The DNA of the CDR3 is TGCGCCAGCAGCTTGGGGACTGCGAACTCGCAGTACTTC.

This clonotype was observed a handful of times. The V call is TRBV6-5, the J call TRBJ2-5; D call uncertain. Trimming stripped 6 bases from V and 7 bases from J, with 12 bases between. CDR1 and CDR2 (germline): MNHEY, SVGAGI. The CDR3 has 12 amino acids. In DNA form, the CDR3 reads TGTGCCAGCAGACAGCCATCGGGGACCCAGTACTTC. Translation gives CASRQPSGTQYF.